The 25 T cell receptor beta chains reported below all come from one sample, sequenced in a study of Graves' ophthalmopathy and Graves' hyperthyroidism. RNA served as the template for amplifying TCR beta CDR3 regions. HTBI primers served in a first-round RT-PCR, which a second-round multiplex PCR followed. TCRdb redid the calling of the multiplex PCR reads with MiXCR, one entry per CDR3 protein. Among approximately 540,000 distinct CDR3 sequences listed, under 40% were seen once. Sequenced: peripheral blood or thyroid tissue (not recorded which). Source of these receptors: an adult man with Graves' hyperthyroidism.

This clonotype was seen at least ten times. The chain uses TRBV20-1 and TRBJ2-5; TRBD2 aligns across 11 bases. This CDR3 spans 16 amino acids. The germline V gene encodes CDR1 DFQATT and CDR2 SNEGSKA (reference sequence). Trimming took 6 bases from V and 5 from J; bases not matched to a gene: 14. Here the CDR3 reads CSATSVAGGRLETQYF. The CDR3 DNA is TGCAGTGCCACCAGTGTAGCGGGAGGGCGATTGGAGACCCAGTACTTC.

Remarks on this clonotype: A junction end diverges from the germline sequence, so it may reflect a read error. The V gene is TRBV9, the J gene TRBJ2-6; no firm D call. The length of the CDR3 is 20 residues. Germline CDR1 SGDLS, CDR2 YYNGEE. CDR3 DNA sequence: TGCGCCAGCAGCTTGGCCTCGACGACAAGGCACCCGGTGGGGGCCAACGTCCTGACTTTC. As protein: CASSLASTTRHPVGANVLTF.

This clonotype was picked up many times. The chain uses TRBV5-1 and TRBJ2-7, with TRBD1 matching 7 bases. J lost 3 bases, V lost 7 bases, and 7 bases had no gene match. The germline V gene encodes CDR1 SGHRS and CDR2 YFSETQ. CDR3 length: 13 amino acids. In nucleotides, the CDR3 is TGCGCCAGCCGCAGGGACAGCCACTACGAGCAGTACTTC. Protein sequence: CASRRDSHYEQYF.

The chain combines TRBV2 with TRBJ2-3; possible D gene TRBD2, 6 bases. Per the germline V gene, CDR1 is SNHLY and CDR2 is FYNNEI. V was cut by 3 bases and J by 6 bases, with 16 bases left in between. There are 15 residues in the CDR3. The CDR3 nucleotides read TGTGCCAGCAGTGAGTCCCGGGACTCCTACGATACGCAGTATTTT. Encoded protein: CASSESRDSYDTQYF.

The gene calls are TRBV20-1 and TRBJ2-7; 11 positions match TRBD2. The last part of the DNA fits TRBJ2-1 better; the J call may be wrong. This CDR3 has 17 amino acids. Looked up from germline, CDR1 is DFQATT and CDR2 is SNEGSKA (reference sequence). The CDR3 loop reads CSATGTSGLSSYNEQFF. Written as DNA, the CDR3 is TGCAGTGCCACCGGGACTAGCGGTCTCAGCTCCTACAATGAGCAGTTCTTC.

The chain is built from TRBV7-9 and TRBJ2-3; 14 bases align to TRBD2. The germline CDR1 and CDR2 sequences are SEHNR and FQNEAQ (reference sequence). Trimming took 5 bases from V and 8 from J; bases not matched to a gene: 9. This CDR3 has 16 residues. The CDR3 loop is CASSTRLAGGPGTQYF. CDR3 nucleotide sequence: TGTGCCAGCAGCACGCGACTAGCGGGAGGGCCGGGTACGCAGTATTTT. The full variable domain, with the rest looked up from reference TRBV7-9 and TRBJ2-3, is DTGVSQNPRHKITKRGQNVTFRCDPISEHNRLYWYRQTLGQGPEFLTYFQNEAQLEKSRLLSDRFSAERPKGSFSTLEIQRTEQGDSAMYLCASSTRLAGGPGTQYFGPGTRLTVL.

This clonotype was picked up one time. Its ends do not fully match the called genes, so a read error is possible. The chain has TRBV12-3 or TRBV12-4 and TRBJ1-4; TRBD1 is a possible D gene (5 bases). The CDR3 loop spans 14 amino acids. CDR3 amino acids: CASSKQDGSEKPFF. CDR3 coding DNA: TGTGCCAGCAGTAAACAGGATGGGAGTGAAAAACCGTTTTTT.

With respect to this clonotype: The junction departs from germline at one end; a sequencing error may be responsible. This chain uses TRBV11-3 with TRBJ2-5; D remains ambiguous. The CDR3 consists of 11 residues. Germline V gene data show CDR1 as SGHNT and CDR2 as YENEEA. In DNA, the CDR3 is TGTGCTAGCAGCGATGACCAGACCCAGTACTTC. It specifies CASSDDQTQYF.

In its sample, this clonotype was seen many times. The chain is built from TRBV15 and TRBJ1-2, with D unresolved. Germline V gene data show CDR1 as LNHNV and CDR2 as YYDKDF (reference sequence). CDR3 length: 12 amino acids. V dropped 0 bases and J dropped 3 bases, with 2 bases sitting between them. The CDR3 here is CATSRDYYGYTF. In DNA form, the CDR3 reads TGTGCCACCAGCAGAGATTACTATGGCTACACCTTC.

This chain connects TRBV12-3 or TRBV12-4 to TRBJ2-7; 14 bases fit TRBD2. The length of the CDR3 is 17 residues. Germline trimming cut 6 bases from V and 7 bases from J; bases unmatched to any gene: 14. In DNA form, the CDR3 reads TGTGCCAGCAGCGCCCTGGGACTAGCGGGAGTGACCGGGGAGCAGTACTTC. Protein product: CASSALGLAGVTGEQYF.

The chain recombines TRBV9 with TRBJ2-5, with TRBD1 matching over 10 bases. The germline V gene encodes CDR1 SGDLS and CDR2 YYNGEE. The CDR3 is made up of 15 amino acids. The V and J ends lost 0 bases and 5 bases, in that order; junction bases with no gene match: 4. The CDR3 loop is CASSVVGTGAETQYF. Written as DNA, the CDR3 is TGTGCCAGCAGCGTAGTGGGGACAGGGGCGGAGACCCAGTACTTC.

This clonotype was seen only a few times. The CDR3 DNA follows: TGTGCCACCAGCAGAGACCGGTGGGAGACCCAGTACTTC. This translates into CATSRDRWETQYF. The chain has TRBV15 and TRBJ2-5, with no clear D. V shed 0 bases and J shed 5 bases, with 7 bases lying between them. The CDR3 sequence is 13 residues long. Looked up from germline, CDR1 is LNHNV and CDR2 is YYDKDF (reference sequence).

The chain recombines TRBV20-1 with TRBJ1-4; 7 nucleotides agree with TRBD1. Germline CDR1 is DFQATT and CDR2 is SNEGSKA (reference sequence). The CDR3 runs to 14 residues. CDR3 sequence: CSFSPQGGREKLFF. The CDR3 nucleotides read TGCAGCTTTTCCCCCCAGGGGGGCCGTGAAAAACTGTTTTTT.

The rearrangement uses TRBV15 and TRBJ1-2, with 9 positions matching TRBD1. CDR3 size: 15 residues. With 0 bases clipped from V and 1 base from J, the junction kept 0 bases outside the gene matches. Germline V gene data show CDR1 as LNHNV and CDR2 as YYDKDF (reference sequence). CDR3 coding DNA: TGTGCCACCAGCAGAGAGGGACAGGGTAACTATGGCTACACCTTC. This translates into CATSREGQGNYGYTF.

Only a few counts were recorded for this clonotype. The chain employs TRBV20-1 and TRBJ2-3; 7 bases match TRBD1. The CDR3 length is 14 residues. CDR1 is DFQATT, CDR2 SNEGSKA, per germline (reference sequence). Trimming at V came to 3 bases and at J to 2 bases, leaving 5 bases not matched to a gene. CDR3 in DNA: TGCAGTGCTAGGGGGGACAGTACCACAGATACGCAGTATTTT. This codes for CSARGDSTTDTQYF.

The V and J genes are TRBV10-3 and TRBJ2-2; the D call may be TRBD1 or TRBD2 (5 bases each). Looked up from germline, CDR1 is ENHRY and CDR2 is SYGVKD. V lost 2 bases and J lost 11, with 15 bases in between. CDR3 length: 14 amino acids. The CDR3 spells CAISEEGNYGELFF. Written as DNA, the CDR3 is TGTGCCATCAGTGAGGAGGGGAACTACGGCGAGCTGTTTTTT.

CDR3 DNA sequence: TGTGCCAGCACCCTGAGGGAGGGCGGAGGGAATGAGCAGTTCTTC. Encoded protein: CASTLREGGGNEQFF. The V gene is TRBV6-6, the J gene TRBJ2-1; 7 bases agree with TRBD2. Germline CDR1 is MNHNY and CDR2 is SVGAGI (reference sequence). The junction had 13 bases not matched to a gene; V was cut back by 7 bases and J by 7 bases. The CDR3 sequence is 15 residues long.

This clonotype was counted at least ten times. The rearrangement uses TRBV29-1 and TRBJ2-2, with D possibly being TRBD2 (6 bases). The CDR3 covers 16 residues. Trimming stripped 4 bases from V and 5 bases from J, with 20 bases between. Germline CDR1 reads SQVTM; CDR2 reads ANQGSEA. The CDR3 is CSVAGGTVGRTGELFF. In DNA, the CDR3 is TGCAGCGTTGCAGGAGGGACGGTAGGAAGAACCGGGGAGCTGTTTTTT.

This clonotype was recorded at least ten times. V is TRBV5-5 and J is TRBJ2-7; TRBD2 might be the D (6 bases). Germline V gives CDR1 SGHKS, CDR2 YYEKEE (reference sequence). This CDR3 has 15 residues. Trimming left V 0 bases short and J 1 base short, with 11 bases between. This CDR3 is CASSLVGSGSYEQYF. The CDR3 DNA follows: TGTGCCAGCAGCTTGGTCGGTAGCGGTTCCTACGAGCAGTACTTC.

Comment on this clonotype: A read error may account for a junction end that differs from germline. V usage is TRBV7-9 and J usage is TRBJ2-5, with D perhaps matching TRBD2 (6 bases). The CDR3 sequence is 13 residues long. In germline, CDR1 is SEHNR, CDR2 FQNEAQ (reference sequence). The CDR3 coding sequence is TGTGCTAGCAGTTCGCCGGGACTGGCAGCCCAGTACTTC. Translated, it gives CASSSPGLAAQYF.

V and J are TRBV24-1 and TRBJ2-3; D could derive from TRBD1 or TRBD2 (5 bases each). CDR1 KGHDR and CDR2 SFDVKD come from the germline V gene. The CDR3 covers 14 residues. Trimming pared 8 bases from V and 2 bases from J, leaving 13 bases between. The CDR3 sequence: CATTGPPPTDTQYF. The CDR3 DNA follows: TGTGCCACCACGGGGCCACCCCCCACAGATACGCAGTATTTT.

This clonotype was observed a few times. The rearrangement uses TRBV12-3 or TRBV12-4 and TRBJ1-4; D unclear. V lost 3 bases to trimming and J lost 8 bases, with 10 bases between them. CDR3 length: 13 amino acids. CDR3 in amino acids: CASSFTEREKLFF. DNA of the CDR3: TGTGCCAGCAGTTTTACTGAACGGGAAAAACTGTTTTTT.

The rearrangement joins TRBV7-2 to TRBJ2-7, with D unclear. The CDR3 runs to 16 residues. Trimming took 5 bases from V and 0 from J, leaving 17 bases between them. Germline V gives CDR1 SGHTA, CDR2 FQGNSA. This CDR3 is CASSQEVRLGSYEQYF. The CDR3 DNA reads as TGTGCCAGCAGCCAAGAAGTAAGGCTGGGCTCCTACGAGCAGTACTTC.

This clonotype was seen ten or more times. J is TRBJ2-5 and V is TRBV7-6; D possibly corresponds to TRBD2 (6 bases). Germline V gives CDR1 SGHVS, CDR2 FNYEAQ. The CDR3 extends over 14 amino acids. The V end lost 3 bases, the J end lost 5 bases, and 13 bases lay between the germline ends. The CDR3 region is CASSFTTSPETQYF. CDR3 nucleotide sequence: TGTGCCAGCAGCTTCACGACTAGTCCGGAGACCCAGTACTTC.

J is TRBJ2-7 and V is TRBV7-9, with 10 bases aligning to TRBD2. There are 14 residues in the CDR3. In germline, CDR1 is SEHNR, CDR2 FQNEAQ (reference sequence). Trimming took 6 bases from V and 6 from J; bases not matched to a gene: 8. CDR3 loop: CASSPGTSVFEQYF. The CDR3 DNA follows: TGTGCCAGCAGTCCCGGGACTAGCGTTTTCGAGCAGTACTTC.